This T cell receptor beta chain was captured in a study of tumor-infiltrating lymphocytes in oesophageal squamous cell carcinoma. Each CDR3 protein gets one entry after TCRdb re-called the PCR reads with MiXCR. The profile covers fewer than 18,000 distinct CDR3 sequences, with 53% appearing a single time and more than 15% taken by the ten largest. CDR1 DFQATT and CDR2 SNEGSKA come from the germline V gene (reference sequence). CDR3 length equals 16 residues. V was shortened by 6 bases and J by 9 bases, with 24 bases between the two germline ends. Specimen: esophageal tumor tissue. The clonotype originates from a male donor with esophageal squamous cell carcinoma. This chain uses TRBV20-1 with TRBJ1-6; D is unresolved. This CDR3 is CSAMNAVLGLVSPLHF. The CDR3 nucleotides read TGCAGTGCGATGAATGCGGTACTGGGTTTAGTTTCACCCCTCCACTTT.